Following are 28 T cell receptor beta chains from one sample sequenced in a study of T cell repertoires in cytomegalovirus infection. In TCRdb, the reads were re-called with MiXCR into one record per CDR3 protein. The sample has fewer than 550,000 distinct CDR3 sequences, 26% seen once. Specimen: PBMCs. These receptors were taken from a human donor in good health (CMV status not recorded). Some clones in this sample may be carry-over from other donors' samples.

CDR3 amino acids: CSVEVLSGSYNEQFF. Here the CDR3 DNA reads TGCAGCGTTGAAGTCTTGTCGGGCTCCTACAATGAGCAGTTCTTC. The chain combines TRBV29-1 with TRBJ2-1; no firm D call. The CDR3 is 15 residues long. Trimming removed 1 base at V and 0 bases at J, with 10 bases between. CDR1 is SQVTM, CDR2 ANQGSEA, per germline.

In its sample, this clonotype was seen many times. The chain employs TRBV7-2 and TRBJ2-2; possible D gene TRBD1, 5 bases. With 0 bases removed from V and 8 bases from J, the gap between germline ends came to 13 bases. This CDR3 is 15 amino acids long. The germline V gene has CDR1 SGHTA and CDR2 FQGNSA. The CDR3 loop is CASSLAGAYGGELFF. The CDR3, as DNA: TGTGCCAGCAGCTTAGCAGGGGCCTATGGAGGGGAGCTGTTTTTT.

This clonotype came up a few times. The chain couples TRBV28 to TRBJ2-2; 7 bases match TRBD2. The CDR3 is 14 amino acids. The J segment lost 4 bases and the V segment lost 10 bases, leaving 9 bases of the junction unmatched. Germline-derived CDR1 and CDR2 are MDHEN and SYDVKM. The CDR3: CATLLWGGTGELFF. The DNA for the CDR3 is TGTGCCACCCTTCTCTGGGGGGGCACCGGGGAGCTGTTTTTT.

V gene TRBV5-4 combines with J gene TRBJ2-3; D gene uncertain. CDR1 and CDR2 from the germline V gene are SGHNT and YYREEE (reference sequence). This CDR3 region has 15 residues. The V gene lost 2 bases and the J gene lost 0 bases, with 10 bases spanning the gap. The CDR3 coding sequence is TGTGCCAGCAGCTTAAGGAGCGCTAGCACAGATACGCAGTATTTT. It yields the protein CASSLRSASTDTQYF.

J is TRBJ2-1 and V is TRBV11-2, with TRBD1 matching over 7 bases. The CDR3 totals 15 residues. Germline CDR1 SGHAT, CDR2 FQNNGV. V dropped 5 bases and J dropped 2; count of bases not matched to a gene: 6. CDR3: CASSMLRGTYNEQFF. The CDR3 nucleotides are TGTGCCAGCAGCATGCTCAGGGGGACCTACAATGAGCAGTTCTTC.

The rearrangement links TRBV12-3 or TRBV12-4 to TRBJ2-1; possibly TRBD2 for D (6 bases). The germline V and J ends were trimmed by 3 bases and 6 bases, with 15 bases remaining between them. This CDR3 is built from 15 residues. CDR3 DNA sequence: TGTGCCAGCAGTTTTCCGGGGGAGGTGACCAATGAGCAGTTCTTC. This encodes CASSFPGEVTNEQFF.

This clonotype was detected a few times. V is TRBV27 and J is TRBJ2-3; D is unclear. This CDR3 is 12 amino acids long. Germline V gene data show CDR1 as MNHEY and CDR2 as SMNVEV (reference sequence). The ends were cut back, 8 bases at V and 6 bases at J, with 12 bases in the middle. CDR3 amino acids: CASGVYGDTQYF. For the CDR3, the DNA is TGTGCCAGCGGGGTTTACGGGGATACGCAGTATTTT.

This sequence joins TRBV6-2 or TRBV6-3 and TRBJ2-7; tentatively, D is TRBD1 (6 bases). The CDR3 consists of 13 residues. The V and J ends lost 6 bases and 6 bases respectively, with 15 bases between them. Per germline, CDR1 MNHEY and CDR2 SVGEGT. CDR3 residues: CASRKTTGTEQYV. In DNA, the CDR3 is TGTGCCAGCAGAAAGACAACAGGGACCGAGCAGTACGTC.

The chain joins TRBV10-2 to TRBJ2-1; unclear D gene. V shed 4 bases and J shed 5 bases, with 9 bases lying between them. The CDR3 is made up of 13 amino acids. Germline CDR1 reads WSHSY; CDR2 reads SAAADI. The CDR3 region has the DNA TGCGCCAGCAGTGTGATACGGAACAATGAGCAGTTCTTC. It is translated as CASSVIRNNEQFF.

The chain couples TRBV5-1 to TRBJ1-2, with D uncertain. CDR3 size: 13 residues. Germline V gene lookup returns CDR1 SGHRS and CDR2 YFSETQ. Deletions cut 2 bases from V and 4 bases from J, with 9 bases between. CDR3 nucleotides: TGCGCCAGCAGCTTAGGACGTATCTATGGCTACACCTTC. Its translation is CASSLGRIYGYTF.

This chain joins TRBV6-2 or TRBV6-3 and TRBJ2-1; no definite D call. CDR1 is MNHEY and CDR2 is SVGEGT in the germline V gene. V was cut by 5 bases and J by 6 bases, with 20 bases left in between. The CDR3 is made up of 16 amino acids. CDR3: CASSPVAVRAPNEQFF. The CDR3 DNA sequence: TGTGCCAGCAGTCCCGTGGCGGTACGGGCACCCAATGAGCAGTTCTTC.

The chain couples TRBV7-9 to TRBJ2-5; D is perhaps TRBD1 or TRBD2 (5 bases each). Trimming shortened V by 5 bases and J by 5 bases, and 18 bases separated the two germline ends. Germline lookup yields CDR1 SEHNR and CDR2 FQNEAQ (reference sequence). This CDR3 is 15 amino acids long. The CDR3 is CASSAPGPPRETQYF. The CDR3 DNA sequence: TGTGCCAGCAGCGCTCCGGGACCTCCCCGGGAGACCCAGTACTTC.

The chain employs TRBV28 and TRBJ2-2; D gene uncertain. Trimming pared 6 bases from V and 2 bases from J, leaving 4 bases between. This CDR3 comprises 12 residues. In germline, CDR1 is MDHEN, CDR2 SYDVKM. This chain's CDR3 is CASRDNTGELFF. The CDR3 nucleotides are TGTGCCAGCAGGGACAACACCGGGGAGCTGTTTTTT.

This clonotype was counted ten times or more. J is TRBJ1-1 and V is TRBV12-3 or TRBV12-4; D gene uncertain. Trimming shortened V by 2 bases and J by 1 base, and 8 bases separated the two germline ends. This CDR3 comprises 14 residues. CDR3 residues: CASSLRHPNTEAFF. CDR3 sequence (DNA): TGTGCCAGCAGTTTACGGCACCCGAACACTGAAGCTTTCTTT.

V and J are TRBV24-1 and TRBJ2-1, with D unresolved. The CDR3 contains 13 residues. V dropped 1 base and J dropped 8 bases, with 8 bases sitting between them. Germline V lookup: CDR1 KGHDR, CDR2 SFDVKD. The CDR3 nucleotides read TGTGCCACCAGTGATTTCGAGGACGATGAGCAGTTCTTC. Encoded protein: CATSDFEDDEQFF.

This clonotype was seen a handful of times. The chain combines TRBV10-2 with TRBJ1-5; the D is unclear. This CDR3 has 13 amino acids. Deletions cut 3 bases from V and 9 bases from J, with 12 bases between. Germline CDR1 is WSHSY and CDR2 is SAAADI. CDR3 sequence reads: CASSEGSPPPQHF. The CDR3 DNA reads as TGCGCCAGCAGTGAAGGGTCTCCTCCGCCCCAGCATTTT.

This clonotype was picked up a small number of times. This chain connects TRBV7-4 to TRBJ2-1, with 12 positions matching TRBD2. This CDR3 is 14 amino acids long. The germline V gene has CDR1 SGHVT and CDR2 SQSDAQ. Losses at the gene ends were 8 bases for V and 6 bases for J; bases not matched to a gene: 5. The CDR3 DNA reads as TGTGCCAGCCATACGGGACTAGCGGGCAATGAGCAGTTCTTC. Its protein product is CASHTGLAGNEQFF.

The V call is TRBV6-1, the J call TRBJ2-5; the match to TRBD1 covers 9 bases. Per germline, CDR1 MNHNS and CDR2 SASEGT. Trimming at V came to 6 bases and at J to 5 bases, leaving 7 bases not matched to a gene. The CDR3 totals 14 residues. This CDR3 is CASRGQGISETQYF. Written as DNA, the CDR3 is TGTGCCAGCAGAGGACAGGGGATATCCGAGACCCAGTACTTC.

In this sample, this clonotype turned up a few times. V usage is TRBV12-3 or TRBV12-4 and J usage is TRBJ1-5, with D hard to call. This CDR3 region has 12 residues. V gave up 3 bases and J gave up 6 bases, with 6 bases separating them. CDR3 DNA sequence: TGTGCCAGCAGTTTTCGGTTTCAGCCCCAGCATTTT. This gives the protein CASSFRFQPQHF.

The chain links TRBV7-3 to TRBJ2-1; D gene uncertain. The V end lost 5 bases, the J end lost 3 bases, and 11 bases lay between the germline ends. Per germline, CDR1 SGHTA and CDR2 FQGTGA. This CDR3 spans 14 amino acids. The CDR3 sequence: CASSPNPLYNEQFF. The CDR3 DNA sequence: TGTGCCAGCAGCCCAAACCCTCTCTACAATGAGCAGTTCTTC.

The chain joins TRBV7-7 to TRBJ2-5; D call uncertain. CDR3 size: 15 residues. Germline CDR1 is SSHAT and CDR2 is FNYEAQ (reference sequence). The CDR3 DNA reads as TGTGCTAGCCGACGATCGGGTAGCAACCAAGAGACCCAGTACTTC. Its translation is CASRRSGSNQETQYF.

This chain connects TRBV12-5 to TRBJ1-1; D gene unclear. The CDR3 contains 12 residues. Germline V CDR1 and CDR2: LGHNT, FRNRAP. Trimming left V 0 bases short and J 7 bases short, with 6 bases between. CDR3 sequence (DNA): TGTGCTAGTGGTTTGGTTGTCGGTGAAGCTTTCTTT. Translation gives CASGLVVGEAFF.

This clonotype turned up a few times. The chain employs TRBV7-8 and TRBJ2-1, with TRBD2 matching 10 bases. This CDR3 comprises 16 residues. CDR1 and CDR2 (germline): SGHVS, FQNEAQ. V was pared by 1 base and J by 7 bases, with 7 bases of the junction left unmatched. CDR3: CASSLVLAGIGNEQFF. DNA for the CDR3: TGTGCCAGCAGCTTAGTACTAGCGGGAATCGGAAATGAGCAGTTCTTC.

The table lists this clonotype with many counts. The gene calls are TRBV5-1 and TRBJ2-7; 11 nucleotides line up with TRBD1. There are 15 residues in the CDR3. CDR1 and CDR2 from the germline V gene are SGHRS and YFSETQ. After removal of 2 bases from V and 3 bases from J, the junction contained 4 bases not matched to a gene. CDR3 loop: CASSFPGQGVYEQYF. As DNA, the CDR3 is TGCGCCAGCAGCTTCCCGGGACAGGGGGTCTACGAGCAGTACTTC.

This CDR3 reads CAISGQGGGGTGELFF. CDR3 sequence (DNA): TGTGCCATCAGTGGGCAGGGAGGAGGCGGCACCGGGGAGCTGTTTTTT. V is TRBV10-3 and J is TRBJ2-2; D is perhaps TRBD2 (6 bases). V was clipped by 4 bases and J by 4 bases, with 16 bases between them. Germline V gene sequence: CDR1 ENHRY, CDR2 SYGVKD. The CDR3 sequence is 16 residues long.

The sample holds many counts of this clonotype. The V call is TRBV14, the J call TRBJ1-1; D perhaps matches TRBD1 (5 bases). Trimming took off 4 bases at V and 1 base at J, with 13 bases between the two ends. The V gene's germline CDR1 is SGHDN and CDR2 FVKESK. The CDR3 extends over 15 amino acids. In nucleotides, the CDR3 is TGTGCCAGCAGCCGTCGAGGGGCTGGGAACACTGAAGCTTTCTTT. Amino acid sequence: CASSRRGAGNTEAFF.

This chain uses TRBV29-1 with TRBJ2-7, with a tentative D call TRBD2 (5 bases). V was clipped by 2 bases and J by 3 bases, with 8 bases between them. The length of the CDR3 is 12 residues. CDR1 is SQVTM and CDR2 is ANQGSEA in the germline V gene. CDR3 protein: CSVELRGYEQYF. CDR3 coding DNA: TGCAGCGTTGAACTCCGGGGCTACGAGCAGTACTTC.

A few counts support this clonotype. This chain joins TRBV7-6 and TRBJ2-5; D possibly corresponds to TRBD2 (5 bases). V was trimmed by 1 base and J by 5 bases, leaving 17 bases between them. This CDR3 has 16 residues. Per the germline V gene, CDR1 is SGHVS and CDR2 is FNYEAQ. DNA for the CDR3: TGTGCCAGCAGCTTAGGGAGGCAGGCACGATCCGAGACCCAGTACTTC. Amino acid sequence: CASSLGRQARSETQYF.